The 18 T cell receptor beta chains in this list originate from one sample, sequenced in a study of cytomegalovirus exposure and HLA in healthy donors. The study ran its PCR with 60 Vbeta and 13 Jbeta primers. Profiling relied on immunoSEQ multiplex PCR, and the TCRdb table lists in-frame clones only, not all of them. Of around 150,000 clones in the sample, about 66% were seen once. Sequencing was done on a sample of PBMCs. The receptors were sampled from a human donor in good health.

This clone was observed a handful of times. Other DNA sequences in the same sample also yield this CDR3. The V and J genes are TRBV4-1 and TRBJ2-7, with 10 bases fitting TRBD1. The CDR3 loop spans 15 amino acids. The V gene end was trimmed by 4 bases and the J gene end by 1 base; junction bases not matched to a gene: 4. CDR1 is MGHRA and CDR2 is YSYEKL in the germline V gene. CDR3: CASSPGQGVSYEQYF. CDR3 nucleotide sequence: TGCGCCAGCAGCCCCGGACAGGGGGTTTCCTACGAGCAGTACTTC.

This clone has more than one count but fewer than ten. The chain joins TRBV7-2 to TRBJ2-7; 11 bases align to TRBD1. The junction had 10 bases not matched to a gene; V was cut back by 6 bases and J by 6 bases. CDR1 is SGHTA, CDR2 FQGNSA, per germline. The CDR3 has 15 amino acids. The DNA for the CDR3 is TGTGCCAGCAGTCTAGGGGGACAGGGGGAAGCCGAGCAGTACTTC. As protein: CASSLGGQGEAEQYF.

There are a few counts of this clone. This chain links TRBV5-4 with TRBJ2-2, with 13 bases that match TRBD2. V shed 5 bases, J shed 2 bases, and the junction held 9 bases outside the gene matches. CDR1 is SGHNT and CDR2 is YYREEE in the germline V gene (reference sequence). The CDR3 runs to 18 residues. This CDR3 is CASSEPGLAGTNTGELFF. CDR3 DNA: TGTGCCAGCAGTGAACCGGGACTAGCGGGAACTAACACCGGGGAGCTGTTTTTT.

Written as DNA, the CDR3 is TGTGCCATCAGGGCCGGGACTAGCGGGAGGATACCTTACGAGCAGTACTTC. It is translated as CAIRAGTSGRIPYEQYF. The rearrangement links TRBV10-3 to TRBJ2-7; TRBD2 matches at 15 bases. This CDR3 is built from 17 residues. Germline V CDR1 and CDR2: ENHRY, SYGVKD. The V segment lost 6 bases and the J segment 4 bases; nucleotides outside the gene matches: 10.

The DNA of the CDR3 is TGTGCCAGCAGCGGTGGGGGACAGGGGGCGTACGAGCAGTACTTC. This sequence encodes CASSGGGQGAYEQYF. The chain carries TRBV6-6 and TRBJ2-7; 12 positions agree with TRBD1. The CDR3 sequence is 15 residues long. Unmatched junction bases numbered 7, after V lost 6 bases and J lost 4 bases. Germline assignment: CDR1 MNHNY and CDR2 SVGAGI (reference sequence).

The chain links TRBV5-4 to TRBJ1-2; 8 bases align to TRBD1. The CDR3 has 13 amino acids. Germline-derived CDR1 and CDR2 are SGHNT and YYREEE (reference sequence). The ends lost 4 bases at V and 7 bases at J; junction bases unmatched: 6. This CDR3 is CASSPDRESGYTF. CDR3 bases: TGTGCCAGCAGCCCGGACAGGGAGAGTGGCTACACCTTC. Using reference TRBV5-4 and TRBJ1-2 for the parts outside the CDR3, the full variable domain is ETGVTQSPTHLIKTRGQQVTLRCSSQSGHNTVSWYQQALGQGPQFIFQYYREEENGRGNFPPRFSGLQFPNYSSELNVNALELDDSALYLCASSPDRESGYTFGSGTRLTVV.

The chain has TRBV5-8 and TRBJ2-1; D unresolved. Germline-derived CDR1 and CDR2 are SGHTS and YDEGEE. The CDR3 runs 12 residues. V was clipped by 2 bases and J by 7 bases, with 7 bases between them. CDR3 coding DNA: TGTGCCAGCAGCTTCGGTTTAAATGAGCAGTTCTTC. It yields the protein CASSFGLNEQFF.

The chain has TRBV5-5 and TRBJ2-7, with D perhaps TRBD1 (5 bases). This CDR3 has 14 residues. Trimming cost V 1 base and J 0 bases, with 8 bases left between them. CDR1 and CDR2 (germline): SGHKS, YYEKEE (reference sequence). The CDR3 spells CASSLRGDSYEQYF. CDR3 bases: TGTGCCAGCAGCTTGAGGGGCGACTCCTACGAGCAGTACTTC.

In regard to this clone: A junction end diverges from the germline sequence, so it may reflect a read error. Additional DNA sequences in this sample encode the identical CDR3. This rearrangement joins TRBV28 to TRBJ1-4; 9 nucleotides line up with TRBD1. Per the germline V gene, CDR1 is MDHEN and CDR2 is SYDVKM. This CDR3 has 15 residues. The CDR3 bases are TGTGCCAGCAGTTTTGGGGACAGGGCTAACGAAAAACTGTTTTTT. Translating it yields CASSFGDRANEKLFF. The whole variable domain, remainder taken from reference TRBV28 and TRBJ1-4, is DVKVTQSSRYLVKRTGEKVFLECVQDMDHENMFWYRQDPGLGLRLIYFSYDVKMKEKGDIPEGYSVSREKKERFSLILESASTNQTSMYLCASSFGDRANEKLFFGSGTQLSVL.

This sequence joins TRBV4-3 and TRBJ2-5; 11 bases match TRBD2. The CDR3 spans 13 residues. J was trimmed by 3 bases and V by 8 bases; bases with no gene match: 2. Germline V gene data show CDR1 as LGHNA and CDR2 as YSLEER. CDR3 DNA: TGCGCCAGCTCGGGACTAGCGGAAGAGACCCAGTACTTC. The encoded protein is CASSGLAEETQYF.

The V and J genes are TRBV6-1 and TRBJ2-3; the match to TRBD1 covers 7 bases. The J segment lost 2 bases and the V segment lost 5 bases, leaving 4 bases of the junction unmatched. This CDR3 spans 14 amino acids. Per germline, CDR1 MNHNS and CDR2 SASEGT. For the CDR3, the DNA is TGTGCCAGCAGTAGGGACAGATACACAGATACGCAGTATTTT. Translation gives CASSRDRYTDTQYF.

The V and J genes are TRBV6-5 and TRBJ2-3, with D uncertain. The CDR3 has 15 amino acids. V dropped 2 bases and J dropped 0 bases, with 9 bases sitting between them. Looked up from germline, CDR1 is MNHEY and CDR2 is SVGAGI. Here the CDR3 reads CASSYGGLSTDTQYF. CDR3 in DNA: TGTGCCAGCAGTTACGGTGGGCTCAGCACAGATACGCAGTATTTT.

This clone was seen more than once but under ten times. The V and J genes are TRBV28 and TRBJ2-3, with D unresolved. This CDR3 comprises 12 residues. Germline V gene sequence: CDR1 MDHEN, CDR2 SYDVKM. Trimming shortened V by 6 bases and J by 4 bases, and 8 bases separated the two germline ends. CDR3 residues: CASSTPADTQYF. The CDR3 DNA reads as TGTGCCAGCAGCACCCCAGCAGATACGCAGTATTTT.

This clone appeared a few times. At one of its ends the junction is not consistent with the germline gene, which may arise from a read error. J is TRBJ2-1 and V is TRBV6-4; TRBD2 matches 10 bases. CDR1 and CDR2 (germline): MRHNA, SNTAGT. The CDR3 runs to 15 residues. The CDR3 sequence is CASSDSGLAARDQVF. DNA for the CDR3: TGTGCCAGCAGTGACTCCGGACTAGCGGCCCGGGATCAGGTCTTC.

V and J are TRBV28 and TRBJ1-4; D is possibly TRBD1 (6 bases). Germline V gene data show CDR1 as MDHEN and CDR2 as SYDVKM. V gave up 6 bases and J gave up 2 bases, with 13 bases separating them. The CDR3 has 15 amino acids. DNA of the CDR3: TGTGCCAGCAGCACACAGGGTAACACTAATGAAAAACTGTTTTTT. Translating it yields CASSTQGNTNEKLFF.

In its sample, this clone was seen once. V usage is TRBV28 and J usage is TRBJ2-5, with 16 bases matching TRBD2. The CDR3 is 15 residues long. V lost 5 bases, J lost 5 bases, and 2 bases stayed unmatched. Germline values: CDR1 MDHEN, CDR2 SYDVKM. The CDR3 loop is CASSRGLAGGETQYF. The CDR3 DNA reads as TGTGCCAGCAGTAGGGGACTAGCGGGAGGGGAGACCCAGTACTTC.

The chain joins TRBV6-5 to TRBJ2-7; 9 nucleotides line up with TRBD1. The ends lost 3 bases at V and 2 bases at J; junction bases unmatched: 2. The germline CDR1 and CDR2 sequences are MNHEY and SVGAGI. The CDR3 is 14 residues long. The CDR3 DNA follows: TGTGCCAGCAGTTATCGACAGGGGGCCTACGAGCAGTACTTC. Translating it yields CASSYRQGAYEQYF.

This rearrangement joins TRBV4-1 to TRBJ1-1; TRBD1 aligns across 7 bases. The CDR3 runs to 14 residues. V was clipped by 0 bases and J by 5 bases; unmatched bases: 3. The germline gives CDR1 MGHRA, CDR2 YSYEKL. The DNA of the CDR3 is TGCGCCAGCAGCCAAGATCTGACAGGGACTGAAGCTTTCTTT. The encoded protein is CASSQDLTGTEAFF.